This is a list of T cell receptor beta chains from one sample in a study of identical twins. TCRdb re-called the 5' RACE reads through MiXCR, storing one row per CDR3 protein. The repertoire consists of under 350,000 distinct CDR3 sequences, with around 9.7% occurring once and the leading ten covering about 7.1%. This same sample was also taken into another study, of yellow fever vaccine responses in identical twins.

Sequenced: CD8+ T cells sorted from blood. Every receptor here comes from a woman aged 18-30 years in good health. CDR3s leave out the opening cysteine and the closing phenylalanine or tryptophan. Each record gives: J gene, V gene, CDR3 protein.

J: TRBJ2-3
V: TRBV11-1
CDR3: ASGEAELAGASTDTQY

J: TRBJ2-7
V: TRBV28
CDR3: ASRGGSPSYEQY

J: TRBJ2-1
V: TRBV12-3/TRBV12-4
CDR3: ASSLGAGRHNEQF

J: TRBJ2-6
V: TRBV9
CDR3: ASSAVLGGRGANVLT

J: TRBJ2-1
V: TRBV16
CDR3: ASGIPTGAISYNEQF

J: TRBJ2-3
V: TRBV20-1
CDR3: SYWGASGSGDTQY

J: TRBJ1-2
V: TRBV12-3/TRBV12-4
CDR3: ASSYTGGVYGYT

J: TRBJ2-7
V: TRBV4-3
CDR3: ASSQALDRASSYEQY

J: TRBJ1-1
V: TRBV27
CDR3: ASSISAGLNTEAF

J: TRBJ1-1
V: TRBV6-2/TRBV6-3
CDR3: ASRDGNTEAF

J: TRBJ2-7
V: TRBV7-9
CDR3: ASRARDSPYEQY

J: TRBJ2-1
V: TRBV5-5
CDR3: ASSLSLEGLKNNEQF

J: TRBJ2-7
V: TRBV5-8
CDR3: ASSFGGQPANEQY

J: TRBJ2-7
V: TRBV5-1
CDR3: ASTAGTGAYEQY

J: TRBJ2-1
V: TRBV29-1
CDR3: SASDGYNEQF

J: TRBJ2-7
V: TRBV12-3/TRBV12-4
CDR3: ASSGGANPYEQY

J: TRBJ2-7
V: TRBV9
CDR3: ASSVGPPGLEQY

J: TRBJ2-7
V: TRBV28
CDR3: ASRNTGFSYEQY

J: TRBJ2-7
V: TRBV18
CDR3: ASSPEETYEQY

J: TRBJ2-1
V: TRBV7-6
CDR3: ASTSGTGDNEQF

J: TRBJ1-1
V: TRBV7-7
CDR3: ASSFRGNTEAF

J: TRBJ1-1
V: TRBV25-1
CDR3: ASSEGLKTEAF

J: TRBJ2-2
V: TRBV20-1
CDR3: SARVEEAGELF

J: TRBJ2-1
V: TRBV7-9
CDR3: ASSLSGGPSYNEQF

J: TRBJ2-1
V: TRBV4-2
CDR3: ASSQGGTGGR

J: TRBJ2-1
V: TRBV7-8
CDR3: ASSQNRGHNEQF

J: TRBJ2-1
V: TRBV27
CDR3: ASSPPPSGSFNEQF

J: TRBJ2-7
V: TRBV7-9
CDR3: ASSLGLGTKYEQY

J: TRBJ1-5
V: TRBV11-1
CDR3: ASSSREEQGEPDQPQH